The clone carrying this T cell receptor (beta chain) was observed many times. Antigen specificity is unknown. Quantitative 5'-RACE with molecular barcodes produced the TCR beta libraries. TCRdb reprocessed the 5' RACE reads with MiXCR, giving one entry per CDR3 protein. The sample includes tens of thousands of distinct CDR3 sequences, over 3.5% of them seen just once. The CDR3 is 15 residues long. Trimming removed 1 base at V and 3 bases at J, with 12 bases between. CDR1 and CDR2 from the germline V gene are SGDLS and YYNGEE. The sample comes from a study of CD8 T cells in ankylosing spondylitis. Study findings and constraints: Disease-linked clones reportedly concentrated significantly in matched ankylosing spondylitis synovial fluid. Prior work had noted some motif variants in reactive arthritis blood and synovial fluid.

The genes are TRBV9 and TRBJ2-3; the D gene is possibly TRBD2 (5 bases). This receptor was obtained from a female donor with ankylosing spondylitis or in good health (not recorded which). Sequences were obtained from blood, either unsorted or a sorted T cell fraction (not recorded which). The CDR3: CASSVTDGVTDTQYF. CDR3 coding DNA: TGTGCCAGCAGCGTAACCGACGGGGTAACAGATACGCAGTATTTT.